This T cell receptor beta chain derives from a study of OX40 agonist ivuxolimab in advanced cancers. TCRdb's table, derived via immunoSEQ multiplex PCR, lists solely in-frame clones and lacks some. The sample contains 45,000 to 65,000 clones, 85% to 90% of which appear only once. The CDR3 has 15 residues. V lost 3 bases and J 5 bases, leaving 14 bases between the germline ends. Germline assignment: CDR1 LNHDA and CDR2 SQIVND (reference sequence). This receptor was identified in an adult with an advanced solid tumor such as melanoma, head and neck, liver or kidney cancer. This chain links TRBV19 with TRBJ1-5, with D unresolved. This material consisted of CD4+ or CD8+ T cells sorted from blood, taken in a trial of the OX40 agonist ivuxolimab. As DNA, the CDR3 is TGTGCCAGTAGTATCCGGGCGTCATCCCATCAGCCCCAGCATTTT. Translating it yields CASSIRASSHQPQHF.